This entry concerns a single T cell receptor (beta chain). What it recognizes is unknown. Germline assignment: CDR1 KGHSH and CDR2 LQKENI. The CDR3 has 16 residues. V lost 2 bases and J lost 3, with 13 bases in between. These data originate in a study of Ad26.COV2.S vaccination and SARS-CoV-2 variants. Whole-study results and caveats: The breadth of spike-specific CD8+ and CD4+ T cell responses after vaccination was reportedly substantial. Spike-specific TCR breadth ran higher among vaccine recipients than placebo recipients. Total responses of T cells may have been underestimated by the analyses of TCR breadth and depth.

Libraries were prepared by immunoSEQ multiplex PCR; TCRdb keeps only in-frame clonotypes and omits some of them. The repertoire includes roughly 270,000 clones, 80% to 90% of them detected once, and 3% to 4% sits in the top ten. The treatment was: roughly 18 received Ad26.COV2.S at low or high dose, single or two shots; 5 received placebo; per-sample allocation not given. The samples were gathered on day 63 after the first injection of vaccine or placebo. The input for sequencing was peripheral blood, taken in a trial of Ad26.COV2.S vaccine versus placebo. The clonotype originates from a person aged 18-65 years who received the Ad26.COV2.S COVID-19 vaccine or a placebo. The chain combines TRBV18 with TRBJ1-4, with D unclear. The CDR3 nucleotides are TGTGCCAGCTCACCAACGGTCGGGGAAGCTAATGAAAAACTGTTTTTT. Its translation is CASSPTVGEANEKLFF. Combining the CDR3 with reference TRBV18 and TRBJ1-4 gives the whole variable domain NAGVMQNPRHLVRRRGQEARLRCSPMKGHSHVYWYRQLPEEGLKFMVYLQKENIIDESGMPKERFSAEFPKEGPSILRIQQVVRGDSAAYFCASSPTVGEANEKLFFGSGTQLSVL.